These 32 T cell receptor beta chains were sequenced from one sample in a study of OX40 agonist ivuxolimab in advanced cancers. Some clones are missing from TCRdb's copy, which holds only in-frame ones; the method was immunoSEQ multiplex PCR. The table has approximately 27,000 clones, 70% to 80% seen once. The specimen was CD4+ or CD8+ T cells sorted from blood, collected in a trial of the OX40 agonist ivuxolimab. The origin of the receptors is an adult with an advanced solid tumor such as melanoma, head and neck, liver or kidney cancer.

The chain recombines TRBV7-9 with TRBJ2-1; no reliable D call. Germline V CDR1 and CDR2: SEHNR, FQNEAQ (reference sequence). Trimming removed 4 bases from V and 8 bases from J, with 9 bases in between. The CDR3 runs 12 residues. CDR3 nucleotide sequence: TGTGCCAGCAGCTCAGGAGACCATGAGCAGTTCTTC. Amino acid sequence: CASSSGDHEQFF.

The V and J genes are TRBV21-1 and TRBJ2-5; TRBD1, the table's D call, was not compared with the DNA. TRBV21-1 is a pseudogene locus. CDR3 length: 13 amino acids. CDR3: CASSRGRAETQYF. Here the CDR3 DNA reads TGTGCCAGCAGCAGGGGGCGCGCAGAGACCCAGTACTTC.

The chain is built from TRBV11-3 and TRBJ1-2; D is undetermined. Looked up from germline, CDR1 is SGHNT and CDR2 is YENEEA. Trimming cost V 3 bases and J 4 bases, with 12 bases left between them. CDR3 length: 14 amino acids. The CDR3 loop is CASSLGNSGYGYTF. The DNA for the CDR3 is TGTGCCAGCAGCTTGGGGAATTCGGGCTATGGCTACACCTTC.

Here the CDR3 reads CASSPHFAGEQYF. The DNA of the CDR3 is TGTGCCAGCAGCCCCCACTTCGCAGGAGAGCAGTACTTC. The V call is TRBV5-5, the J call TRBJ2-7; D not resolved. The V and J ends lost 4 bases and 7 bases respectively, with 15 bases between them. This CDR3 has 13 amino acids. CDR1 is SGHKS, CDR2 YYEKEE, per germline (reference sequence).

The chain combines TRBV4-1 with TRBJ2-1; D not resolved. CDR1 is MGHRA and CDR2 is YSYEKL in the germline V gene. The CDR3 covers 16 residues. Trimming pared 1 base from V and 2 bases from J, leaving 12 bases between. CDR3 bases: TGCGCCAGCAGCCAAGGGCCCAGCAGGCCCTACAATGAGCAGTTCTTC. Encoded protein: CASSQGPSRPYNEQFF.

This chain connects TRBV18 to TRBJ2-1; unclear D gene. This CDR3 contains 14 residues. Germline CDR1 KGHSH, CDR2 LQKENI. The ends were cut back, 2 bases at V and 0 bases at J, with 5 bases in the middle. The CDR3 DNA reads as TGTGCCAGCTCACCAGAGAGCTCCTACAATGAGCAGTTCTTC. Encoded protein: CASSPESSYNEQFF.

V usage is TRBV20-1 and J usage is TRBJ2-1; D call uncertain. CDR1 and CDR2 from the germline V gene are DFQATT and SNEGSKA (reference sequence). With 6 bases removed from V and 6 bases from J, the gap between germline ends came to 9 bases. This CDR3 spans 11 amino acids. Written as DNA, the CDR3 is TGCAGTGCCTACAATGGCAATGAGCAGTTCTTC. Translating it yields CSAYNGNEQFF.

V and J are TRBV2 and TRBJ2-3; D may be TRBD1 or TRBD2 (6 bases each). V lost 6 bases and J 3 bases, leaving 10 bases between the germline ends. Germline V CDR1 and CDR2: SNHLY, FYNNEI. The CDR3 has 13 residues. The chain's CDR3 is CASRLGGTDTQYF. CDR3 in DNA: TGTGCCAGCAGGTTAGGGGGGACAGATACGCAGTATTTT.

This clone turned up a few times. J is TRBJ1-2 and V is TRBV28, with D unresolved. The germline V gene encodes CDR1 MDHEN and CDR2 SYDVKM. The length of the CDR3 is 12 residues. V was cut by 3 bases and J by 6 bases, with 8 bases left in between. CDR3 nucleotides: TGTGCCAGCAGTTTGAGGGTGGATGGCTACACCTTC. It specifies CASSLRVDGYTF.

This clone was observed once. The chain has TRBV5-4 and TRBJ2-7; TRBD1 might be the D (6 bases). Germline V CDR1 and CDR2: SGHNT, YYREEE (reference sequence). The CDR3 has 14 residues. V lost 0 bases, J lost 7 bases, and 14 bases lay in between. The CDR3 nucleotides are TGTGCCAGCAGCTTGGCAGGGGCAAGAAGGGAGCAGTACTTC. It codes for CASSLAGARREQYF.

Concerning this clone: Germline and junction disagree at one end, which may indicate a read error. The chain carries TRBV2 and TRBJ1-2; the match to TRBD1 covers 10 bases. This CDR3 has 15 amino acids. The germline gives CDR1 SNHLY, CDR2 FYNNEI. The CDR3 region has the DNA TGTGCCAGCAGGGAAGACAGGGGGCGTATCTATGGCTACACCTTC. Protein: CASREDRGRIYGYTF.

The CDR3 sequence: CASSLPRGNTEAFF. CDR3 DNA: TGCGCCAGCAGCCTCCCCCGGGGTAACACTGAAGCTTTCTTT. The chain has TRBV4-1 and TRBJ1-1; no firm D call. The CDR3 has 14 residues. Germline V lookup: CDR1 MGHRA, CDR2 YSYEKL. Trimming cost V 4 bases and J 2 bases, with 11 bases left between them.

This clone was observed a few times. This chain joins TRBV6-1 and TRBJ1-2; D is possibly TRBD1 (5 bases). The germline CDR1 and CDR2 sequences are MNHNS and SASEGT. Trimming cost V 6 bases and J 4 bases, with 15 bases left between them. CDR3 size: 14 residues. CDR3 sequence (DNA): TGTGCCAGCAGGGGGGGGTCGAGAAGCTATGGCTACACCTTC. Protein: CASRGGSRSYGYTF.

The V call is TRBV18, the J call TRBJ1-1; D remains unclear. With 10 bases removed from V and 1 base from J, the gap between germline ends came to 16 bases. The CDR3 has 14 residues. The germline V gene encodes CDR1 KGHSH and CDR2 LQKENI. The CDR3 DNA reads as TGTGCCAACGACAAAGGGAACAGGAACACTGAAGCTTTCTTT. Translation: CANDKGNRNTEAFF.

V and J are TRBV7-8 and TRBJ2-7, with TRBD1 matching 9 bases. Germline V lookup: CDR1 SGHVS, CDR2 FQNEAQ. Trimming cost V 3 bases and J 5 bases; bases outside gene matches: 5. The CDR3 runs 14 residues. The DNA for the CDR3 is TGTGCCAGCAGCTTCGGACAGGGGTTCGACGAGCAGTACTTC. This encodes CASSFGQGFDEQYF.

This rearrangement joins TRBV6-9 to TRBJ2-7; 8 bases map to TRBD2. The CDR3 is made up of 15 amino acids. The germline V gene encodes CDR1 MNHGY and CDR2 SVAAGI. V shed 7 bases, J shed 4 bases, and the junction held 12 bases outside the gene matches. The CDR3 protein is CASKITTSALYEQYF. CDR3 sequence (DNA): TGTGCCAGCAAAATCACGACTAGCGCGCTGTACGAGCAGTACTTC.

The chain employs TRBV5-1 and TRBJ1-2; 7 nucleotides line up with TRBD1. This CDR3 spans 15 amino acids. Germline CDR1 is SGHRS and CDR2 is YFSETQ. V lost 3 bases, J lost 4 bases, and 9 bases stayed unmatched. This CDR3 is CASSSGQPAFYGYTF. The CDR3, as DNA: TGCGCCAGCAGCTCGGGACAGCCTGCCTTCTATGGCTACACCTTC.

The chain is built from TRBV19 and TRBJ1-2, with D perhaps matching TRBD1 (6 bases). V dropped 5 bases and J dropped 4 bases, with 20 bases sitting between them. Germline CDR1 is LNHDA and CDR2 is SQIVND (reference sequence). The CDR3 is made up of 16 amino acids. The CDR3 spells CASSPVQERGSYGYTF. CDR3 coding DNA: TGTGCCAGTAGTCCTGTCCAGGAAAGGGGGAGCTATGGCTACACCTTC.

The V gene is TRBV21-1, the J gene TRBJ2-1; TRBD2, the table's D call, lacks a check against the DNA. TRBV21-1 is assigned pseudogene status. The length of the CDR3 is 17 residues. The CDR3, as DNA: TGTGCCAGCAGCAAAGACGAGCTAGCGCCCACCTACAATGAGCAGTTCTTC. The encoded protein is CASSKDELAPTYNEQFF.

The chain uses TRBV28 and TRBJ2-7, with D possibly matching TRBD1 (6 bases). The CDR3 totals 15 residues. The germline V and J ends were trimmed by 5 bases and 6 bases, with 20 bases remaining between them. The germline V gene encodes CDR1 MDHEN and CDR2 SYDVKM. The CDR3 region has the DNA TGTGCCAGCAGTCCACAGACAGGTGGTGTACCCGAGCAGTACTTC. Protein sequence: CASSPQTGGVPEQYF. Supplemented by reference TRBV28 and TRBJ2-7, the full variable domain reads DVKVTQSSRYLVKRTGEKVFLECVQDMDHENMFWYRQDPGLGLRLIYFSYDVKMKEKGDIPEGYSVSREKKERFSLILESASTNQTSMYLCASSPQTGGVPEQYFGPGTRLTVT.

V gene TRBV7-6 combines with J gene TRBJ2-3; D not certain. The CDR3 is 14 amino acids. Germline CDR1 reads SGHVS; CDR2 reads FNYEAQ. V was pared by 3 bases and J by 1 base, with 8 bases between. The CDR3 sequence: CASSLLGGTDTQYF. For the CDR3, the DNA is TGTGCCAGCAGCTTGCTTGGGGGCACAGATACGCAGTATTTT.

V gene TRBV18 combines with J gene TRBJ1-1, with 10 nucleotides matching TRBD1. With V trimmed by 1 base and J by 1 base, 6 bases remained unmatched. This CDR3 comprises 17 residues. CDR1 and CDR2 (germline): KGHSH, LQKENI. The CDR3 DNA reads TGTGCCAGCTCACCACTGTCAAGACAGGGGGCGAACACTGAAGCTTTCTTT. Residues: CASSPLSRQGANTEAFF. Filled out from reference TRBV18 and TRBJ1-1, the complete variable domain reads NAGVMQNPRHLVRRRGQEARLRCSPMKGHSHVYWYRQLPEEGLKFMVYLQKENIIDESGMPKERFSAEFPKEGPSILRIQQVVRGDSAAYFCASSPLSRQGANTEAFFGQGTRLTVV.

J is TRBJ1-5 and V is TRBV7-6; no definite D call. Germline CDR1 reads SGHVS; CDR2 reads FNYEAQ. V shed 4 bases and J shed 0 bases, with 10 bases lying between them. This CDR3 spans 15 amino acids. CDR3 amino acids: CASSYGRSSNQPQHF. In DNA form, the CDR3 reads TGTGCCAGCAGCTACGGACGGAGTAGCAATCAGCCCCAGCATTTT.

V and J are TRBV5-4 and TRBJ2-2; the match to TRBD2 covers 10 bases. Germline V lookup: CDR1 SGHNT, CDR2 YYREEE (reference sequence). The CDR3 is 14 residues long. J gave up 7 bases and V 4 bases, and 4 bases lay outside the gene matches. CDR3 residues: CASSILAGVGELFF. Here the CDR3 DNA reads TGTGCCAGCAGCATTCTAGCGGGGGTCGGGGAGCTGTTTTTT.

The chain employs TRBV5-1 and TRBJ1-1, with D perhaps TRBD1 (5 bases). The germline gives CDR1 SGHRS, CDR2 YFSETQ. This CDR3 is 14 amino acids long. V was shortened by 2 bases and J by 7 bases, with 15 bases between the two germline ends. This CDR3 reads CASSFGSGTGEAFF. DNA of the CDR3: TGCGCCAGCAGCTTTGGTTCGGGTACAGGTGAAGCTTTCTTT. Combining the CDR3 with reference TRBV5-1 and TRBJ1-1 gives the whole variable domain KAGVTQTPRYLIKTRGQQVTLSCSPISGHRSVSWYQQTPGQGLQFLFEYFSETQRNKGNFPGRFSGRQFSNSRSEMNVSTLELGDSALYLCASSFGSGTGEAFFGQGTRLTVV.

The CDR3 nucleotides are TGTGCCAGCAGTATAGGACAGCCCCCATGGTACTTC. Its translation: CASSIGQPPWYF. The rearrangement links TRBV6-5 to TRBJ2-5; TRBD1 is a possible D gene (6 bases). Germline lookup yields CDR1 MNHEY and CDR2 SVGAGI. Trimming took 5 bases from V and 13 from J, leaving 17 bases between them. This CDR3 has 12 amino acids.

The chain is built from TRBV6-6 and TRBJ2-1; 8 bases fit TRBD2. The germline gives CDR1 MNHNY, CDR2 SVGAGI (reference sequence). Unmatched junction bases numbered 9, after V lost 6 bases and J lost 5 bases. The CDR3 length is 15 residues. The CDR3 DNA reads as TGTGCCAGCAGCGCGGCCGGGGGGGCACACAATGAGCAGTTCTTC. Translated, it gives CASSAAGGAHNEQFF.

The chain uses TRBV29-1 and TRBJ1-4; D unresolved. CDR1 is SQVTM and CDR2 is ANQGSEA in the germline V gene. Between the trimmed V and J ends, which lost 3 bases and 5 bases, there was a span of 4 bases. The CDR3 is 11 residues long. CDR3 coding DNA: TGCAGCGTTGAGATGAATGAAAAACTGTTTTTT. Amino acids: CSVEMNEKLFF.

Here the CDR3 DNA reads TGCGCCAGCAGTGAGTCAACAGGGATATCTGGGGCCAACGTCCTGACTTTC. It is translated as CASSESTGISGANVLTF. The chain couples TRBV10-1 to TRBJ2-6; D is possibly TRBD1 (6 bases). Germline assignment: CDR1 WNHNN and CDR2 SYGVQD (reference sequence). The length of the CDR3 is 17 residues. Trimming cost V 0 bases and J 1 base, with 10 bases left between them.

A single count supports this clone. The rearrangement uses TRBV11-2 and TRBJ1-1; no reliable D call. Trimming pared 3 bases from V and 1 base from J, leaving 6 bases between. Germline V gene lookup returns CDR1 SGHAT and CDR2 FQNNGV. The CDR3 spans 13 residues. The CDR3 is CASSFSRNTEAFF. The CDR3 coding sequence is TGTGCCAGCAGCTTTTCGAGGAACACTGAAGCTTTCTTT.

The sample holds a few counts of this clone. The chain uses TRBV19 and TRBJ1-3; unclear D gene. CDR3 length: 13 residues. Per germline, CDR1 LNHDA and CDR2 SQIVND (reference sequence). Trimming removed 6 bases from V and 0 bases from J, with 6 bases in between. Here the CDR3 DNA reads TGTGCCAGTAGGGGGTTCTCTGGAAACACCATATATTTT. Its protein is CASRGFSGNTIYF.

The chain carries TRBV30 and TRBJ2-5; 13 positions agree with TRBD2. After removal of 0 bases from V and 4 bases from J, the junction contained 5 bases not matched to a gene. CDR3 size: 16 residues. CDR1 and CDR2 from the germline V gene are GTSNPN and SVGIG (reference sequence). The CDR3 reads CAWSVLTSGGGETQYF. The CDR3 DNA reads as TGTGCCTGGAGTGTACTTACTAGCGGGGGGGGAGAGACCCAGTACTTC.